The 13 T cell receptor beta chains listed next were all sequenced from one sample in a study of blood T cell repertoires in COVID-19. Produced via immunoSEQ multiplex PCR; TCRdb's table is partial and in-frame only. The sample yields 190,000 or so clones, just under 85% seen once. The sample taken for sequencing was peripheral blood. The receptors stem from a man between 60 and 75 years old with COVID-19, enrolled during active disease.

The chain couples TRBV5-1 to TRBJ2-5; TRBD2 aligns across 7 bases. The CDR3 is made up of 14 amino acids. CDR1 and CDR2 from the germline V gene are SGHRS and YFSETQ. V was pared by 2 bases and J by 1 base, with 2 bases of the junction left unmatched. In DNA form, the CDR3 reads TGCGCCAGCAGCTTCCTAGCGGCCCAAGAGACCCAGTACTTC. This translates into CASSFLAAQETQYF.

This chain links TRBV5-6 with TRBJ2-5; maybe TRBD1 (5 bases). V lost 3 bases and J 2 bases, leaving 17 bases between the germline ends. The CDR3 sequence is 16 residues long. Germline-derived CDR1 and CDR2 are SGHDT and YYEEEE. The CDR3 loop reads CASSWIGHNQQETQYF. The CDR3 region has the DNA TGTGCCAGCAGCTGGATAGGACACAACCAGCAAGAGACCCAGTACTTC.

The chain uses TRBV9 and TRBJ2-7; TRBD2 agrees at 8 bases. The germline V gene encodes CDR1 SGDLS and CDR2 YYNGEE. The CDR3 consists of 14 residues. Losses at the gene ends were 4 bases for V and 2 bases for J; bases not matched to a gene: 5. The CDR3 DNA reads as TGTGCCAGCAGCCCCGGGGGGGTGACCTACGAGCAGTACTTC. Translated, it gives CASSPGGVTYEQYF.

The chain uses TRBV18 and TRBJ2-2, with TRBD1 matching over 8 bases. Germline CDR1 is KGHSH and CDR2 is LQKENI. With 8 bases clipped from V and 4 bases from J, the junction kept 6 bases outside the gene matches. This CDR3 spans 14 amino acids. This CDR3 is CASTGQGSTGELFF. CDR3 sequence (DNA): TGTGCCAGCACCGGACAGGGAAGCACCGGGGAGCTGTTTTTT.

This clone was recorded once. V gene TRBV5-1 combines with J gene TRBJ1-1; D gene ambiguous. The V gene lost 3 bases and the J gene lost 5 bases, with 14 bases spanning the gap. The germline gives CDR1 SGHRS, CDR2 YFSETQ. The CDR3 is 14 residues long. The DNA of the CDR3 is TGCGCCAGCAGCTCGCGTGAAGAAGCGACTGAAGCTTTCTTT. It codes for CASSSREEATEAFF.

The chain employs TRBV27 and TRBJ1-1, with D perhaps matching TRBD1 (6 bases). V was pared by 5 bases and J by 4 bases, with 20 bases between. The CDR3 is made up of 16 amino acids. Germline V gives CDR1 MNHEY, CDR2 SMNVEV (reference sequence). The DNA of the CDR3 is TGTGCCAGCAGTACCCAAGGGGGGGGCCGGGGCACTGAAGCTTTCTTT. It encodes CASSTQGGGRGTEAFF.

This CDR3 is CASSLGQNTEAFF. CDR3 in DNA: TGTGCCAGCAGCTTAGGTCAGAACACTGAAGCTTTCTTT. This chain links TRBV7-8 with TRBJ1-1, with D uncertain. V lost 1 base, J lost 1 base, and 4 bases lay in between. Germline CDR1 and CDR2: SGHVS and FQNEAQ. CDR3 length: 13 amino acids.

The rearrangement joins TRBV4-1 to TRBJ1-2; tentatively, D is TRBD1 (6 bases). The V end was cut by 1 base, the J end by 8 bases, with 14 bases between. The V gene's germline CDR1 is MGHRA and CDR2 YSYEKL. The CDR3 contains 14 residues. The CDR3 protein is CASSQGGVGGGYTF. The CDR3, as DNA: TGCGCCAGCAGCCAAGGGGGTGTTGGGGGCGGCTACACCTTC.

The CDR3 reads CASSVVGEGSPLHF. DNA of the CDR3: TGTGCCAGCAGCGTAGTGGGGGAGGGTTCACCCCTCCACTTT. The rearrangement uses TRBV9 and TRBJ1-6, with D perhaps TRBD1 (5 bases). The germline gives CDR1 SGDLS, CDR2 YYNGEE. V lost 0 bases to trimming and J lost 9 bases, with 10 bases between them. The length of the CDR3 is 14 residues.

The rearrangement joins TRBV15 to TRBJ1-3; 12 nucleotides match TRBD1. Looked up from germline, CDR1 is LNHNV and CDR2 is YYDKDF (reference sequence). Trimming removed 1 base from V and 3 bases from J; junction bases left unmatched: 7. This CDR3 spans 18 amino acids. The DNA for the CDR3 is TGTGCCACCAGCAGAGGGGACAGGGGGCTTTATGTTGGAAACACCATATATTTT. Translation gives CATSRGDRGLYVGNTIYF.

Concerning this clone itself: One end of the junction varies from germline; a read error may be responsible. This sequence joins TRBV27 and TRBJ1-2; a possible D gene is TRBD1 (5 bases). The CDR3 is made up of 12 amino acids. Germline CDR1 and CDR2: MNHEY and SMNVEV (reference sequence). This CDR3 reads CASSTGGWGFAF. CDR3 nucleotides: TGTGCCAGCAGCACGGGGGGATGGGGTTTCGCCTTC.

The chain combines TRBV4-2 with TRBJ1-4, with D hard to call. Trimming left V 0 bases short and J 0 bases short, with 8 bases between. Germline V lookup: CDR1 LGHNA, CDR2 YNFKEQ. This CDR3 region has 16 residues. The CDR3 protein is CASSQDTYATNEKLFF. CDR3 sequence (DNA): TGTGCCAGCAGCCAAGATACTTATGCAACTAATGAAAAACTGTTTTTT.

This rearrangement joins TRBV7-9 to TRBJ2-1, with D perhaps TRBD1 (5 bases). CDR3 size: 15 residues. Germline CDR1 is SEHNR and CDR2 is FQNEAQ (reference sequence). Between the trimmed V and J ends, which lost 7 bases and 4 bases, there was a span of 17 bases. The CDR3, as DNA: TGTGCCAGCACCTCAGCAGGGTCCCAATACAATGAGCAGTTCTTC. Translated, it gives CASTSAGSQYNEQFF. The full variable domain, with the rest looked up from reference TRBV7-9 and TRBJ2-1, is DTGVSQNPRHKITKRGQNVTFRCDPISEHNRLYWYRQTLGQGPEFLTYFQNEAQLEKSRLLSDRFSAERPKGSFSTLEIQRTEQGDSAMYLCASTSAGSQYNEQFFGPGTRLTVL.